These T cell receptor beta chains were read from a single sample in a study of blood T cell repertoires in COVID-19. Assay: immunoSEQ multiplex PCR; the TCRdb copy retains only in-frame clones and omits some. Of approximately 130,000 clones listed, approximately 83% are singletons. Sample: peripheral blood. These receptors were taken from a woman aged 50 to 65 who had recovered from COVID-19. CDR3s include the opening cysteine and the closing phenylalanine or tryptophan. The order of the fields is V gene, J gene, clone size, D gene, CDR3 protein, CDR3 DNA. The D gene is left open where the match is weak. Some rows have no size entry. The others give once, few or many, or a class for an expanded clone.

v_call: TRBV20-1
j_call: TRBJ2-7
clone_size: .
d_call: .
cdr3_aa: CSASSPVQGRQRYEQYF
cdr3_nt: TGCAGTGCTAGTTCCCCAGTCCAGGGCAGGCAACGATACGAGCAGTACTTC

v_call: TRBV5-1
j_call: TRBJ2-5
clone_size: .
d_call: TRBD2
cdr3_aa: CASSFGTTQETQYF
cdr3_nt: TGCGCCAGCAGCTTCGGGACTACACAAGAGACCCAGTACTTC

v_call: TRBV7-9
j_call: TRBJ2-7
clone_size: .
d_call: TRBD2
cdr3_aa: CASSLARPGSGRAYEQYF
cdr3_nt: TGTGCCAGCAGCTTAGCGCGACCCGGGAGCGGGAGGGCCTACGAGCAGTACTTC

v_call: TRBV18
j_call: TRBJ2-2
clone_size: .
d_call: .
cdr3_aa: CASSHRDSLPGELFF
cdr3_nt: TGTGCCAGCTCACATCGGGACTCCTTGCCCGGGGAGCTGTTTTTT

v_call: TRBV30
j_call: TRBJ2-1
clone_size: .
d_call: .
cdr3_aa: CAWSSRDSRREQFF
cdr3_nt: TGTGCCTGGAGTTCACGCGACAGTCGAAGGGAGCAGTTCTTC

v_call: TRBV5-4
j_call: TRBJ1-1
clone_size: .
d_call: .
cdr3_aa: CASSLAQGSTEAFF
cdr3_nt: TGTGCCAGCAGCTTGGCCCAGGGCAGCACTGAAGCTTTCTTT

v_call: TRBV13
j_call: TRBJ1-1
clone_size: .
d_call: .
cdr3_aa: CASSTGQGTSEAFF
cdr3_nt: TGTGCCAGCAGCACGGGTCAGGGTACCAGTGAAGCTTTCTTT

v_call: TRBV11-2
j_call: TRBJ2-7
clone_size: many
d_call: TRBD1
cdr3_aa: CASSLNRGYEQYF
cdr3_nt: TGTGCCAGCAGCTTAAACAGGGGCTACGAGCAGTACTTC

v_call: TRBV5-1
j_call: TRBJ2-2
clone_size: .
d_call: TRBD2
cdr3_aa: CASSLRTSGELFF
cdr3_nt: TGCGCCAGCAGCCTCAGGACTAGCGGGGAGCTGTTTTTT

v_call: TRBV2
j_call: TRBJ2-7
clone_size: .
d_call: .
cdr3_aa: CASSRRGLAASYEQYF
cdr3_nt: TGTGCCAGCAGTCGCAGGGGGCTAGCGGCCTCCTACGAGCAGTACTTC

v_call: TRBV4-2
j_call: TRBJ1-1
clone_size: .
d_call: .
cdr3_aa: CASSQEEATEAFF
cdr3_nt: TGTGCCAGCAGCCAAGAAGAGGCCACTGAAGCTTTCTTT

v_call: TRBV10-3
j_call: TRBJ1-5
clone_size: .
d_call: .
cdr3_aa: CAISQDSSINQPQHF
cdr3_nt: TGTGCCATCAGCCAGGACAGCTCTATCAATCAGCCCCAGCATTTT

v_call: TRBV18
j_call: TRBJ1-2
clone_size: .
d_call: .
cdr3_aa: CASSSSSYGYTF
cdr3_nt: TGTGCCAGCTCATCGAGCTCCTATGGCTACACCTTC

v_call: TRBV7-2
j_call: TRBJ2-1
clone_size: .
d_call: TRBD2
cdr3_aa: CASSAELAGGPRQFF
cdr3_nt: TGTGCCAGCAGCGCGGAGCTAGCGGGAGGGCCGAGGCAGTTCTTC

v_call: TRBV5-8
j_call: TRBJ2-1
clone_size: .
d_call: TRBD1
cdr3_aa: CASSLVPDRVYNEQFF
cdr3_nt: TGTGCCAGCAGCCTGGTTCCGGACAGGGTCTACAATGAGCAGTTCTTC

v_call: TRBV23-1
j_call: TRBJ1-5
clone_size: .
d_call: .
cdr3_aa: CASSRQFSNQPQHF
cdr3_nt: TGCGCCAGCAGTCGACAGTTTAGCAATCAGCCCCAGCATTTT

v_call: TRBV6-6
j_call: TRBJ1-3
clone_size: .
d_call: TRBD1
cdr3_aa: CASTQTGRGNTIYF
cdr3_nt: TGTGCCAGCACGCAGACAGGGCGTGGAAACACCATATATTTT

v_call: TRBV6-2/TRBV6-3
j_call: TRBJ2-1
clone_size: .
d_call: TRBD1
cdr3_aa: CASSLDRVDNEQFF
cdr3_nt: TGTGCCAGCAGTCTGGACAGGGTCGACAATGAGCAGTTCTTC

v_call: TRBV13
j_call: TRBJ2-1
clone_size: .
d_call: TRBD1
cdr3_aa: CASSFAGDRVYNEQFF
cdr3_nt: TGTGCCAGCAGTTTTGCCGGGGACAGGGTTTACAATGAGCAGTTCTTC

v_call: TRBV15
j_call: TRBJ1-2
clone_size: .
d_call: .
cdr3_aa: CATSFDRANYGYTF
cdr3_nt: TGTGCCACCAGCTTCGACAGAGCTAACTATGGCTACACCTTC

v_call: TRBV5-1
j_call: TRBJ1-6
clone_size: .
d_call: TRBD1
cdr3_aa: CASSATGQGNSPLHF
cdr3_nt: TGCGCCAGCAGCGCCACCGGACAGGGTAACTCACCCCTCCACTTT